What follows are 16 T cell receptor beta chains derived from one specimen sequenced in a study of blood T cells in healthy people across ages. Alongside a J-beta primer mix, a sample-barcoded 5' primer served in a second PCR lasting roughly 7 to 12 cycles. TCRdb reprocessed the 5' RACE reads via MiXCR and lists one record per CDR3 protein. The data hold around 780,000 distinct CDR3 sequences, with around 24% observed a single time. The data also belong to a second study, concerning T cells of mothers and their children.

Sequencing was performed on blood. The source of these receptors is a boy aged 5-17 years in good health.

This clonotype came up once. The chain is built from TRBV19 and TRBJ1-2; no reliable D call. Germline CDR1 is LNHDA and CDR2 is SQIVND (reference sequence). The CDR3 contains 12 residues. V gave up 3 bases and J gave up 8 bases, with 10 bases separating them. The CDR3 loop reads CASSIMGSGYTF. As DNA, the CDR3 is TGTGCCAGTAGTATTATGGGGAGCGGCTACACCTTC.

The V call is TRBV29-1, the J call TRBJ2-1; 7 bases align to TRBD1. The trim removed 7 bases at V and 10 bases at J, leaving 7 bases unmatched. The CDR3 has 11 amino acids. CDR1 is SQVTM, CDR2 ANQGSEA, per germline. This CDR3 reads CSAVVGQEQFF. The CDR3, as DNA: TGCAGCGCTGTTGTGGGACAGGAGCAGTTCTTC.

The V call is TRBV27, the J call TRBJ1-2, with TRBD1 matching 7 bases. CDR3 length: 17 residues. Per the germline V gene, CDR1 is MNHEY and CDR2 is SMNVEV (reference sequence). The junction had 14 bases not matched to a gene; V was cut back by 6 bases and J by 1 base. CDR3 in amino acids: CASSPRGSLIFNYGYTF. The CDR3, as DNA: TGTGCCAGCAGCCCCAGGGGGTCTCTCATTTTTAACTATGGCTACACCTTC.

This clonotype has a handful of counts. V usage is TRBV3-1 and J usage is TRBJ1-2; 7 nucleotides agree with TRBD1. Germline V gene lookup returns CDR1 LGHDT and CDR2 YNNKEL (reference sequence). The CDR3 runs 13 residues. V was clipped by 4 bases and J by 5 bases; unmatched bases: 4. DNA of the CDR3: TGTGCCAGCAGCCCTACAGGGGAGTATGGCTACACCTTC. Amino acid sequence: CASSPTGEYGYTF.

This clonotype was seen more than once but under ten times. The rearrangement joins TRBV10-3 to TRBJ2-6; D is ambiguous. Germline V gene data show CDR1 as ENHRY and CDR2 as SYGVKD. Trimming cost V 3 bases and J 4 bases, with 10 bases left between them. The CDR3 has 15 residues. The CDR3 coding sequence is TGTGCCATCAGTGATTTAGGGTCGGGGGCCAACGTCCTGACTTTC. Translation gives CAISDLGSGANVLTF.

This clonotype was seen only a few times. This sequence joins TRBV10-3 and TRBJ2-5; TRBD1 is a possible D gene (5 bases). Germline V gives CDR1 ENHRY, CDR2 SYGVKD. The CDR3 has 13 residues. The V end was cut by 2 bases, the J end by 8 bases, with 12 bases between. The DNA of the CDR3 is TGTGCCATCAGTGAGGGCAGGGTCAGAACCCAGTACTTC. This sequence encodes CAISEGRVRTQYF.

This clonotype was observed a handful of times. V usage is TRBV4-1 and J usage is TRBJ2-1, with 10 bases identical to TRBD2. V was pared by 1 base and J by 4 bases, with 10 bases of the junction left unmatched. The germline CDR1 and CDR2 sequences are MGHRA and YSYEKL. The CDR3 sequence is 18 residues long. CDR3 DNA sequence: TGCGCCAGCAGCCAAGGGGGCGGTTCTAGCGGGGGATACAATGAGCAGTTCTTC. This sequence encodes CASSQGGGSSGGYNEQFF.

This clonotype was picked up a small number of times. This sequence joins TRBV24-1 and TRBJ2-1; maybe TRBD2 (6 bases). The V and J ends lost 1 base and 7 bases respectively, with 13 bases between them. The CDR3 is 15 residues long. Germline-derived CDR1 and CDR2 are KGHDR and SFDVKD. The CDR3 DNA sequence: TGTGCCACCAGTGATTTTAGGGGACGGGAGAATGAGCAGTTCTTC. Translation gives CATSDFRGRENEQFF.

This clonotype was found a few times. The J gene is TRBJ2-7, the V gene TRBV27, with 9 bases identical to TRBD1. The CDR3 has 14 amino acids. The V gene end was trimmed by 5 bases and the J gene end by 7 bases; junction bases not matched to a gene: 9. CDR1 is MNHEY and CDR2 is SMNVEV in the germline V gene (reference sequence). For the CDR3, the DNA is TGTGCCAGCAGTGCCGGGACAGGGAGGTATGAGCAGTACTTC. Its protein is CASSAGTGRYEQYF.

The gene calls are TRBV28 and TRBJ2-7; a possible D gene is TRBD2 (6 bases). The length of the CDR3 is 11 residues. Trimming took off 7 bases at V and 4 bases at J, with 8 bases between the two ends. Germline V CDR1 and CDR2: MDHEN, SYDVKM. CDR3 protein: CASMRDYEQYF. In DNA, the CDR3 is TGTGCCAGCATGCGGGATTACGAGCAGTACTTC.

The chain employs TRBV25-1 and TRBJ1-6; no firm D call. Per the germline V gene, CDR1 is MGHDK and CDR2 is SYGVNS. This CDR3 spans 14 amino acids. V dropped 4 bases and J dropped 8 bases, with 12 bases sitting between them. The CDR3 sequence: CASSVFPTDSPLHF. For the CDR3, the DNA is TGTGCCAGCAGTGTCTTTCCGACCGATTCACCCCTCCACTTT.

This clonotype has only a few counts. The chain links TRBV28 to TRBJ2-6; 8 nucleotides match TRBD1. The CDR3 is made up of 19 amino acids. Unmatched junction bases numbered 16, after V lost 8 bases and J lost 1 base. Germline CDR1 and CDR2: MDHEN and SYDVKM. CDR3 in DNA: TGTGCCAGCGGTCCGTACGCAGGGGGCGCAGGTTCTGGGGCCAACGTCCTGACTTTC. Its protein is CASGPYAGGAGSGANVLTF.

The CDR3 DNA follows: TGTGCCAGCACCATCCAGGGGCACACTGAAGCTTTCTTT. Amino acid sequence: CASTIQGHTEAFF. The J gene is TRBJ1-1, the V gene TRBV12-3 or TRBV12-4; the D gene is possibly TRBD1 (6 bases). This CDR3 comprises 13 residues. The V end was cut by 7 bases, the J end by 3 bases, with 12 bases between.

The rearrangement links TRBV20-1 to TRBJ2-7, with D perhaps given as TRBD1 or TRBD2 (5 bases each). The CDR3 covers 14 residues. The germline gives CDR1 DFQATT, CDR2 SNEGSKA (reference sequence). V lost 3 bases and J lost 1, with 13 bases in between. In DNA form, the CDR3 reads TGCAGTGCTAGTATAGGCAGGGAGTCCTACGAGCAGTACTTC. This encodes CSASIGRESYEQYF.

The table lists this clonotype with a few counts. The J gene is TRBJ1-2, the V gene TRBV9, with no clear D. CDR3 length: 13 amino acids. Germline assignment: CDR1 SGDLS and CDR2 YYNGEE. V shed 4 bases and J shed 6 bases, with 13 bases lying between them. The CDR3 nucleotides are TGTGCCAGCAGCCCAATCACCGGGAATGGCTACACCTTC. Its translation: CASSPITGNGYTF.

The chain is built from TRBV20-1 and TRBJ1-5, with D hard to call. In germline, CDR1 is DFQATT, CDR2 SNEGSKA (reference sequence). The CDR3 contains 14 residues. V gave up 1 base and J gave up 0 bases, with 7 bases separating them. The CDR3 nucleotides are TGCAGTGCTAGAGGGCAGCCTAGCAATCAGCCCCAGCATTTT. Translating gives CSARGQPSNQPQHF.